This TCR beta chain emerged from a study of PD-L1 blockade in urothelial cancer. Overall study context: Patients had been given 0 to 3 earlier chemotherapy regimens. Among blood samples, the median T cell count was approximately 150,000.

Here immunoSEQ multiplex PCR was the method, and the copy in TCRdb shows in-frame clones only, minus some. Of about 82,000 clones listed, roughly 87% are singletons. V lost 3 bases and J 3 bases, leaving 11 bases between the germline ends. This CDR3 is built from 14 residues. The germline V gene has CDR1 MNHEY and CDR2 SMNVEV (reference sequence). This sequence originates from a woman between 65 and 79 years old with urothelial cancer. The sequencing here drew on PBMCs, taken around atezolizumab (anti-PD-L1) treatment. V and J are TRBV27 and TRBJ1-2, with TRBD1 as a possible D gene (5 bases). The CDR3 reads CASSFAGGDYGYTF. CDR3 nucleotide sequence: TGTGCCAGCAGTTTCGCTGGGGGGGACTATGGCTACACCTTC.